This T cell receptor beta chain was captured by sequencing in a study of early T cells in non-severe SARS-CoV-2 infection. By its share, this clonotype is medium-sized. The CDR3 covers 14 residues. V was clipped by 2 bases and J by 6 bases, with 8 bases between them. Germline values: CDR1 SGHVS, CDR2 FNYEAQ. TCRdb re-called the 5' RACE reads through MiXCR, storing one row per CDR3 protein. The sample includes under 25,000 distinct CDR3 sequences, 4.7% of them seen just once. The sample was whole blood. The receptor was isolated from an adult who was a healthcare worker with PCR-confirmed SARS-CoV-2 infection or an uninfected control (not recorded which). This chain links TRBV7-6 with TRBJ1-6, with D possibly being TRBD1 (5 bases). CDR3 amino acids: CASSLSGGNSPLHF. The CDR3 bases are TGTGCCAGCAGCTTAAGCGGGGGTAATTCACCCCTCCACTTT.